The 24 T cell receptor beta chains given below trace back to one sample, sequenced in a study of blood T cells in healthy people across ages. A sample-barcoded 5' primer and a J-beta primer mix were used in a second PCR of roughly 7 to 11 cycles. MiXCR, applied by TCRdb to the 5' RACE reads, yields one record per CDR3 protein. Here the sample spans 1,300,000 or so distinct CDR3 sequences, around 55% being singletons. The sequencing sample was made of blood. Receptors were obtained from a man aged 18 to 35 in good health.

CDR3 DNA: TGTGCCAGCAGTTTAGCTGCTAGGGGAGAAGCTTTCTTT. Translated: CASSLAARGEAFF. This chain uses TRBV12-3 or TRBV12-4 with TRBJ1-1; a possible D gene is TRBD1 (5 bases). The ends were cut back, 0 bases at V and 8 bases at J, with 10 bases in the middle. This CDR3 contains 13 residues.

The gene calls are TRBV6-2 or TRBV6-3 and TRBJ2-4; D uncertain. Judging by the DNA end, TRBJ2-7 fits better; the J call may be wrong. The V gene's germline CDR1 is MNHEY and CDR2 SVGEGT. This CDR3 is 12 amino acids long. DNA for the CDR3: TGTGCCAGCACCCAGGTTATTGGCGAGCAGTACTTC. Its translation is CASTQVIGEQYF.

This clonotype was recorded a few times. The chain has TRBV4-1 and TRBJ2-7, with unresolved D. There are 13 residues in the CDR3. Per germline, CDR1 MGHRA and CDR2 YSYEKL. Trimming removed 6 bases from V and 2 bases from J, with 11 bases in between. The chain's CDR3 is CASSITGTYEQYF. CDR3 DNA sequence: TGCGCCAGCAGTATAACGGGTACCTACGAGCAGTACTTC.

This chain uses TRBV4-1 with TRBJ2-7, with 9 bases fitting TRBD2. The DNA end lines up better with TRBJ2-5; the J call may be wrong. Germline V gene data show CDR1 as MGHRA and CDR2 as YSYEKL. This CDR3 is 16 amino acids long. The CDR3 DNA reads as TGCGCCAGCAGCCAAGAGGGACGAGCGGGAGGCCAGACCCAGTACTTC. This gives the protein CASSQEGRAGGQTQYF.

The chain joins TRBV12-3 or TRBV12-4 to TRBJ2-5, with D possibly being TRBD2 (6 bases). V lost 2 bases and J lost 3, with 16 bases in between. The CDR3 runs 16 residues. The CDR3 loop reads CASSLSPFGGKETQYF. In DNA form, the CDR3 reads TGTGCCAGCAGTTTAAGCCCGTTTGGAGGGAAAGAGACCCAGTACTTC.

The chain has TRBV7-9 and TRBJ2-7; D is undetermined. The germline V gene has CDR1 SEHNR and CDR2 FQNEAQ (reference sequence). V was pared by 1 base and J by 6 bases, with 10 bases between. This CDR3 is 13 amino acids long. The CDR3 loop is CASSLVVGSEQYF. CDR3 DNA sequence: TGTGCCAGCAGCTTAGTCGTCGGCTCCGAGCAGTACTTC.

This chain uses TRBV20-1 with TRBJ1-2, with D perhaps matching TRBD1 (5 bases). The V gene's germline CDR1 is DFQATT and CDR2 SNEGSKA (reference sequence). Trimming took 3 bases from V and 1 from J, leaving 18 bases between them. The CDR3 totals 16 residues. The CDR3 region has the DNA TGCAGTGCTAGTTCGACCGTGGGGGGATTTAACTATGGCTACACCTTC. Amino acids: CSASSTVGGFNYGYTF.

The V and J genes are TRBV5-5 and TRBJ2-2, with D uncertain. Deletions cut 4 bases from V and 4 bases from J, with 17 bases between. The CDR3 length is 16 residues. Germline loops: CDR1 SGHKS, CDR2 YYEKEE (reference sequence). CDR3 sequence (DNA): TGTGCCAGCAGCCCGCCAACTACTTTCTCCACCGGGGAGCTGTTTTTT. Translated: CASSPPTTFSTGELFF.

This clonotype was observed a handful of times. The chain has TRBV2 and TRBJ2-2, with D possibly TRBD1 on 5 matching bases. This CDR3 is 13 amino acids long. V lost 10 bases and J 5 bases, leaving 14 bases between the germline ends. The germline gives CDR1 SNHLY, CDR2 FYNNEI. CDR3 region: CATSGLGTGELFF. In DNA, the CDR3 is TGTGCCACCTCAGGGTTGGGTACCGGGGAGCTGTTTTTT.

This sequence joins TRBV5-1 and TRBJ2-1, with D perhaps TRBD1 or TRBD2 (6 bases each). With 4 bases removed from V and 10 bases from J, the gap between germline ends came to 21 bases. CDR3 size: 15 residues. Germline CDR1 SGHRS, CDR2 YFSETQ. The CDR3 is CASSLPKGGTYEQFF. The DNA of the CDR3 is TGCGCCAGCAGCCTTCCGAAGGGGGGCACCTACGAGCAGTTCTTC.

V and J are TRBV6-4 and TRBJ2-1, with TRBD2 identical over 13 bases. This CDR3 comprises 13 residues. Germline V lookup: CDR1 MRHNA, CDR2 SNTAGT. Trimming cost V 6 bases and J 14 bases; bases outside gene matches: 7. The CDR3 reads CASSATSGGAEFF. Here the CDR3 DNA reads TGTGCCAGCAGCGCAACTAGCGGGGGGGCTGAGTTCTTC.

V and J are TRBV6-1 and TRBJ1-2; D is uncertain. CDR1 is MNHNS, CDR2 SASEGT, per germline. V lost 3 bases to trimming and J lost 4 bases, with 12 bases between them. This CDR3 region has 14 residues. This chain's CDR3 is CASSEIYAVYGYTF. DNA for the CDR3: TGTGCCAGCAGTGAGATATACGCGGTCTATGGCTACACCTTC.

About this clonotype itself: One end of the junction is discordant with germline, which a read error may explain. The chain employs TRBV3-1 and TRBJ2-6; TRBD1 might be the D (6 bases). The CDR3 has 19 amino acids. Germline V lookup: CDR1 LGHDT, CDR2 YNNKEL (reference sequence). The CDR3 reads CASSQGGRGAVSGANVLTF. As DNA, the CDR3 is TGTGCCAGCAGCCAAGGGGGCAGGGGCGCCGTCTCTGGGGCTAACGTCCTGACTTTC.

The chain carries TRBV7-9 and TRBJ1-1; D possibly corresponds to TRBD1 (6 bases). Germline V CDR1 and CDR2: SEHNR, FQNEAQ (reference sequence). V was clipped by 4 bases and J by 0 bases, with 9 bases between them. This CDR3 spans 14 amino acids. CDR3 DNA sequence: TGTGCCAGCAGCTCCGAGGGGGTGAACACTGAAGCTTTCTTT. As protein: CASSSEGVNTEAFF.

The chain couples TRBV11-2 to TRBJ2-3; 7 bases line up with TRBD1. V was pared by 4 bases and J by 13 bases, with 14 bases of the junction left unmatched. CDR1 and CDR2 from the germline V gene are SGHAT and FQNNGV. This CDR3 region has 14 residues. The CDR3 loop reads CASSSAFSRDRKYF. CDR3 bases: TGTGCCAGCAGCTCTGCTTTTTCCCGGGACAGAAAGTATTTT.

The V gene is TRBV10-3, the J gene TRBJ2-3; either TRBD1 or TRBD2 may fit D (5 bases each). This CDR3 has 16 amino acids. Germline assignment: CDR1 ENHRY and CDR2 SYGVKD. V lost 0 bases, J lost 2 bases, and 12 bases lay in between. The CDR3 protein is CAISESGDGITDTQYF. As DNA, the CDR3 is TGTGCCATCAGTGAGTCGGGGGATGGGATCACAGATACGCAGTATTTT.

J is TRBJ1-3 and V is TRBV7-9; D unclear. CDR1 SEHNR and CDR2 FQNEAQ come from the germline V gene (reference sequence). The V end was cut by 3 bases, the J end by 3 bases, with 15 bases between. CDR3 size: 16 residues. The DNA of the CDR3 is TGTGCCAGCAGCTTTGGGCGCGGGAGGCGTGGAAACACCATATATTTT. This codes for CASSFGRGRRGNTIYF.

The table lists this clonotype with many counts. The V gene is TRBV7-2, the J gene TRBJ2-1; 9 bases map to TRBD2. Unmatched junction bases numbered 2, after V lost 5 bases and J lost 0 bases. The CDR3 loop spans 15 amino acids. The germline CDR1 and CDR2 sequences are SGHTA and FQGNSA. CDR3: CASSRSGSSYNEQFF. The CDR3 coding sequence is TGTGCCAGCAGCCGTAGCGGGAGCTCCTACAATGAGCAGTTCTTC.

This chain connects TRBV7-2 to TRBJ2-1; 8 bases are shared with TRBD1. Germline V gene lookup returns CDR1 SGHTA and CDR2 FQGNSA. The CDR3 runs to 13 residues. Trimming took 3 bases from V and 10 from J; bases not matched to a gene: 5. The CDR3 sequence is CASSFDRGREQFF. The CDR3 DNA reads TGTGCCAGCAGCTTCGACAGGGGTAGAGAGCAGTTCTTC. Based on the CDR3 plus reference TRBV7-2 and TRBJ2-1, the full variable domain is GAGVSQSPSNKVTEKGKDVELRCDPISGHTALYWYRQSLGQGLEFLIYFQGNSAPDKSGLPSDRFSAERTGGSVSTLTIQRTQQEDSAVYLCASSFDRGREQFFGPGTRLTVL.

The chain recombines TRBV20-1 with TRBJ2-6; no firm D call. V was trimmed by 6 bases and J by 0 bases, leaving 9 bases between them. Germline assignment: CDR1 DFQATT and CDR2 SNEGSKA (reference sequence). The CDR3 length is 14 residues. CDR3 nucleotide sequence: TGCAGTGCCCAAGACTCCTCTGGGGCCAACGTCCTGACTTTC. It is translated as CSAQDSSGANVLTF.

The V gene is TRBV5-6, the J gene TRBJ2-5; D might be TRBD2 (6 bases). The DNA end is a closer match to TRBJ2-7, so the J assignment may be wrong. Germline CDR1 SGHDT, CDR2 YYEEEE. The CDR3 runs to 14 residues. Here the CDR3 reads CASSLWLAFDEQYF. CDR3 DNA sequence: TGTGCCAGCAGCTTATGGCTAGCGTTTGACGAGCAGTACTTC.

The chain links TRBV6-1 to TRBJ1-4, with D unclear. CDR3 length: 14 amino acids. V dropped 2 bases and J dropped 7 bases, with 11 bases sitting between them. Germline CDR1 and CDR2: MNHNS and SASEGT. The CDR3 nucleotides are TGTGCCAGCAGTGAAATGGCAGAGGTTGAAAAACTGTTTTTT. This sequence encodes CASSEMAEVEKLFF.

In this sample, this clonotype turned up a few times. The chain employs TRBV20-1 and TRBJ2-1; TRBD1 matches at 7 bases. Trimming took 5 bases from V and 0 from J; bases not matched to a gene: 7. CDR1 DFQATT and CDR2 SNEGSKA come from the germline V gene (reference sequence). CDR3 length: 15 amino acids. The CDR3 coding sequence is TGCAGTGCTTCCGACAGGGCCCCCTCCTACAATGAGCAGTTCTTC. Residues: CSASDRAPSYNEQFF.

The chain joins TRBV20-1 to TRBJ1-5; TRBD1 aligns across 8 bases. Germline V gene sequence: CDR1 DFQATT, CDR2 SNEGSKA (reference sequence). CDR3 length: 15 amino acids. J gave up 4 bases and V 0 bases, and 5 bases lay outside the gene matches. The CDR3 coding sequence is TGCAGTGCTAGAGACCCGGACAGGGCGAATCAGCCCCAGCATTTT. This gives the protein CSARDPDRANQPQHF.